This TCR beta chain was sequenced during a study of blood T cell repertoires in COVID-19. Some clones are missing from TCRdb's copy, which holds only in-frame ones; the method was immunoSEQ multiplex PCR. The sample has roughly 170,000 clones, over 75% seen once. Trimming pared 0 bases from V and 0 bases from J, leaving 7 bases between. The germline gives CDR1 MNHEY, CDR2 SVGAGI. The CDR3 has 15 amino acids. The source material was peripheral blood. The chain couples TRBV6-5 to TRBJ2-3; D call uncertain. The receptor was derived from a man in his sixties who had recovered from COVID-19. The CDR3 nucleotides read TGTGCCAGCAGTTACTCGTACAGAAGCACAGATACGCAGTATTTT. This codes for CASSYSYRSTDTQYF.